This note documents a single T cell receptor beta chain sequence. The data were obtained in a study of T cell changes during pregnancy in multiple sclerosis. Using immunoSEQ multiplex PCR, the repertoire was profiled, and TCRdb retains in-frame clones only, with some absent. There are approximately 60,000 clones in the sample; more than 85% occur only once, and around 0.85% lies in the top ten. The sample consisted of peripheral blood, taken before pregnancy. The sequence came from a female donor with multiple sclerosis, enrolled in a pregnancy study.

CDR3 coding DNA: TGTGCCAGCTCAACAGGGGGCACAGATACGCAGTATTTT. As protein: CASSTGGTDTQYF. The genes are TRBV9 and TRBJ2-3, with TRBD1 matching over 7 bases. V lost 7 bases to trimming and J lost 1 base; unmatched junction nucleotides: 3. The CDR3 is made up of 13 amino acids. Looked up from germline, CDR1 is SGDLS and CDR2 is YYNGEE.